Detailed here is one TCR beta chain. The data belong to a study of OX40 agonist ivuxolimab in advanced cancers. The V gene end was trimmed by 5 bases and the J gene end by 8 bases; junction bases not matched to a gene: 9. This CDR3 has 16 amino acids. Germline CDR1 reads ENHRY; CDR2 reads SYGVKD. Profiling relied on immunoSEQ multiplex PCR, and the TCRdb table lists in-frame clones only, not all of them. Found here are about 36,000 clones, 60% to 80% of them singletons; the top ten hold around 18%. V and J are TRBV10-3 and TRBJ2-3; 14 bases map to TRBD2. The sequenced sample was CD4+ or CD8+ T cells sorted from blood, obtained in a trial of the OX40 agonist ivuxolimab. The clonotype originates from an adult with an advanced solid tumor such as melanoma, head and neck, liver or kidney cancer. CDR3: CAISLTSGGDLPTQYF. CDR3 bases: TGTGCCATCAGTCTGACTAGCGGGGGGGACCTGCCTACGCAGTATTTT.